The source of this T cell receptor beta chain is a study of sequential checkpoint blockade in melanoma. Across the whole study: Maintenance nivolumab came after either treatment sequence.

Germline values: CDR1 WSHSY, CDR2 SAAADI. The CDR3 totals 11 residues. Deletions cut 7 bases from V and 4 bases from J, with 7 bases between. The assay was immunoSEQ multiplex PCR, and TCRdb's table has in-frame clones only and misses some. Seen here are 15,000 to 20,000 clones, approximately 74% observed once, and the top ten hold 34%. Sample treatment: randomized to nivolumab then ipilimumab (arm A) or the reverse (arm B). The chain is built from TRBV10-2 and TRBJ1-2; D remains ambiguous. This TCR derives from a human donor with melanoma. This specimen was CD8+ T cells sorted from blood (inferred from file names), taken from a patient given nivolumab and ipilimumab in sequence. For the CDR3, the DNA is TGCGCCAGCACCGGACTCTATGGCTACACCTTC. Translation gives CASTGLYGYTF.